This T cell receptor beta chain comes out of a study of cytomegalovirus exposure and HLA in healthy donors (dated 2017 in TCRdb). Concerning the study at large: An earlier analysis of several hundred of the donors reported 250 to 300 Gb of sequence data and some 100 million unique TCR beta sequences from about 200 million T cells. Along with the 666-subject first cohort, a separate validation cohort of 120 different subjects was used. A handful of DR-DQ haplotypes were handled as single units for association and clustering because linkage in the cohort was strong. A later genetic analysis used genome-wide SNP genotypes for about 60% of the 666 donors, treating that subset as a discovery cohort. The T cell repertoires of several hundred subjects were profiled by immunosequencing and related to cytomegalovirus serostatus. Among a few hundred genotyped donors of the cohort, an average of roughly 240,000 unique TCR beta nucleotide sequences were sequenced per donor, roughly 20% of them non-productive. Of the 350 to 400 genotyped donors, approximately 83% fell in the genetic ancestry cluster associated with self-reported Caucasian donors. A later analysis re-examined previously published TCR beta repertoires from more than 650 donors and added high-resolution HLA genotyping to investigate patterns of TCR occurrence. Both class I and class II loci were covered by HLA typing, at four-digit resolution. Typing coverage varied by locus: roughly 629-640 donors for A, B, C, DRB1 and DQB1; approximately 500 for DQA1; approximately 610 for DPA1; 400 to 480 for DPB1. The study aimed to test whether cataloging public T cell receptors could reveal signatures of past pathogen exposure. An early release covering more than 500 HLA-typed donors comprised 250 to 350 gigabases of sequencing data and about 90 million unique TCR sequences. High-throughput TCR immunosequencing, statistical association of individual TCRs with disease status, and machine learning were combined to predict cytomegalovirus infection status. Rather than drawing on any new phenotypic data, the later analysis identified candidate immune exposures from TCR beta sequences and the way those sequences occurred across donors. An earlier analysis of several hundred of the donors applied high-throughput TCR beta sequencing to assess whether each TCR beta V gene segment acted as functional or pseudogenic. All discovery cohort repertoires had been generated using a single sequencing platform. Donor age, sex, ethnicity and CMV serostatus were compiled together with the repertoire data.

Cut back by 0 bases and 6 bases, the V and J ends lie 9 bases apart. The CDR3 spans 15 residues, from the cysteine through the phenylalanine. The entry retains the CDR3 DNA only, 45 bases that are in frame from base 1. The germline V gene (reference sequence) sets CDR1 to LNHDA and CDR2 to SQIVND. Overall study results and their limits: A few of the identified cytomegalovirus-associated TCR beta chains were confirmed in vitro to be specific for cytomegalovirus antigens. In a later analysis, over 15,000 TCR beta sequences were associated with specific HLA alleles at a false discovery rate of 0.05. Linkage disequilibrium might explain the correlated functional status among segregating V segments, but an unknown experimental factor could not be ruled out. Because the 87-base-pair reads could not distinguish some IMGT-functional V segments, including TRBV6-2 and TRBV6-3, those segments were excluded. The sequencing pipeline was judged likely to have produced a cluster of highly shared sequence variants as a technical artifact. The classifier was reported to diagnose cytomegalovirus status with high specificity and sensitivity in both the original and validation cohorts. When HLA alleles, especially DR and DQ, strongly co-occurred, attributing TCR associations to individual alleles was difficult. Only TCR beta chains were sequenced in this cohort, and the absence of alpha or paired-chain data limited detectable features. According to a later genetic analysis, donors in an Asian-associated ancestry cluster had fewer N-insertions in productive TCRs than the approximately 650-donor mean. Most TCR sequences were seen in very few donors, while some public TCRs were found in many individuals. A further reported finding was that TCR beta sequences accurately predicted the HLA-A and HLA-B alleles for most subjects in the first cohort. Because HLA typing was unavailable for some donors at each locus, only the typed subset was used in association tests. Compared with equally common non-associated chains, HLA-associated TCR beta chains in a later analysis were more clonally expanded and had lower generation probabilities. The presence/absence analyses assumed that sequencing depth was roughly uniform across donors, and that assumption may not be true. Because counts were too low, seventeen rarely observed V segments, including chromosome 9 orphons, were left out of the earlier analysis of 587 of the donors. According to a later analysis, most CMV-associated TCR beta chains appeared to be HLA-restricted, and the HLA associations seemed to be driven largely by CMV exposure. Immune exposure information for the cohort was limited to CMV serostatus. A later analysis found that TCR association rates varied across HLA loci, with DRB1 alleles showing the most associated TCRs and HLA-C alleles the fewest. According to a later analysis, parvovirus B19, influenza, CMV and Epstein-Barr virus appeared linked to several top co-occurrence clusters. In an earlier analysis of some 550 of the donors, most TCR beta V segments were observed in productive rearrangements about 90% or about 30% of the time, broadly matching IMGT annotations. V-gene and J-gene trimming of TCR beta chains was associated with a missense DCLRE1C variant in a later genetic analysis, and the association was replicated in an independent cohort. The study listed 150 to 200 TCR beta chains as associated with cytomegalovirus. The authors suggested that the approach could potentially be generalized to other disease states and immunological phenotypes.

Comments on this clone: It has no known antigen specificity. Base qualities are not recorded, but no much larger clone differs from it by a single base.

The cohort consisted of hundreds of healthy bone marrow donors. At the time of sampling, all cohort members were nominally healthy, though unrecorded immune exposures were likely present. The donor was CMV seronegative and was included in the group of hundreds of seronegative cohort members. A peripheral blood sample was collected from each donor, and TCR beta sequencing was performed on peripheral blood mononuclear cells. The Qiagen DNeasy Blood Extraction Kit was used to extract genomic DNA from the blood cell samples. Library generation was performed with the immunoSEQ multiplex PCR assay. For the multiplex PCR, a mixture combining 60 forward primers for TCR Vbeta segments and 13 reverse primers for TCR Jbeta segments was used. Amplification of the CDR3 region of rearranged TCR beta genes was performed with a multiplex PCR assay on genomic DNA. Amplified TCR beta libraries were sequenced as 87-base-pair reads on the Illumina HiSeq System. From the authors' description of their analysis: In a later analysis, 80 million or so unique TCR beta chains were counted across the roughly 670 repertoires, and around 10 million of these chains were shared by at least two donors. A nearest-neighbor algorithm error-corrected the raw reads and collapsed the reads into unique sequences, merging closely related sequences to remove PCR and sequencing errors. CDR3 sequences were aligned to IMGT reference sequences to assign V, D and J gene segments. For a sequence to be retained, a match of at least six nucleotides was required to both a V gene segment and a J gene segment. A rearrangement counted as productive if the CDR3 had no stop codons and remained in frame with V and J, and every other rearrangement counted as non-productive. Following IMGT convention, CDR3 was defined as the stretch from the second conserved V-encoded cysteine to the conserved J-encoded phenylalanine. The earlier analysis of 587 of the donors excluded any sequence lacking an unambiguous match to a single V gene segment. An earlier analysis of several hundred of the donors called V segments functional above 56.7% productive rearrangements and segregating when the between-donor standard deviation exceeded 5%. A statistical classification framework was developed to diagnose cytomegalovirus status using the catalog of TCR beta chain sequences. In a later analysis, TCR nucleotide sequences were compared against IMGT/GENE-DB human TR gene sequences so that V and J genes could be assigned. A later analysis assigned CDR3 sequences and most-parsimonious VDJ recombination scenarios with the TCRdist pipeline. In a later analysis, every TCR beta chain was defined by the combination of its CDR3 amino acid sequence and its V-gene family, and reads without a unique V-gene family were dropped. To address suspected cross-contamination and a sequencing artifact, a later analysis removed over 500 highly shared, low-generation-probability nucleotide sequences. For each public chain, a later analysis derived a clonal expansion index from normalized ranks of inferred template counts within each repertoire. Generation probabilities in a later analysis came from a VDJ recombination model fitted to out-of-frame rearrangements, and those results were checked against IGoR. A later analysis scored TCR-TCR, TCR-HLA and TCR-CMV co-occurrence with hypergeometric tests, applying a repertoire-size bias correction to TCR pairs. A later analysis estimated false discovery rates by permuting HLA or CMV assignments 20 times. In a later analysis, co-occurring TCRs were grouped using DBSCAN, with TCRdist sequence similarity added in when clustering inside HLA-allele-positive subsets. Repertoires with fewer than 30,000 or more than 120,000 public chains were left out of co-occurrence clustering, as were a handful of repertoires with anomalous nucleotide sharing. TCRdb took over this immuneACCESS table, retaining in-frame rearrangements with V and J assigned. Such tables are incomplete; in checked studies, under half of the missing clones stem from an unresolved V gene, and the remainder is unexplained. The D gene and trimming were derived from the DNA, and the V and J assignments and clone size from that table. Counted in this sample were about 190,000 clones; roughly 80% of them appeared once. The ten largest clones add up to about 0.78% of the sample.

The clonotype comes from a woman aged 18 to 35 in good health and CMV-seronegative. Here the chain combines TRBV19 and TRBJ1-6; a tentative D match to TRBD1 spans 5 bases. Sequencing was performed on PBMCs. The DNA sequence reads TGTGCCAGTAGTATAGAAGGGCAGGGTAATTCACCCCTCCACTTT. Its protein is CASSIEGQGNSPLHF.